A single T cell receptor (beta chain) is shown here with its context. What it binds is unknown. The sample comes from a study of T cell repertoires in cytomegalovirus infection. Study in general: Researchers turned to recently identified HLA-C-restricted CMV epitopes as well as well-studied HLA-B-restricted ones. In public TCR beta signatures, there were indications of both CMV infection and matching HLA type. Overall study findings and caveats: Summed frequency of public TCR beta families distinguished CMV carriers with the relevant HLA. The study found HLA-C-restricted CMV-specific TCR beta clonotypes dominating the ex vivo response.

The CDR3 totals 16 residues. Germline CDR1 SQVTM, CDR2 ANQGSEA. V shed 6 bases and J 2 bases; nucleotides not matched to a gene: 12. In TCRdb, the reads were re-called with MiXCR into one record per CDR3 protein. The sample yields about 280,000 distinct CDR3 sequences, less than 25% seen once. This TCR was recovered from a human donor in good health (CMV status not recorded). Some clones in this sample may be carry-over from other donors' samples. The starting material was cultured PBMCs, obtained from culture after CMV antigen stimulation. The chain employs TRBV29-1 and TRBJ2-5, with TRBD1 matching 10 bases. The CDR3 sequence: CSVAYFVGQGQETQYF. CDR3 nucleotide sequence: TGCAGCGTGGCCTATTTCGTGGGACAGGGGCAAGAGACCCAGTACTTC. The full variable domain, in which reference TRBV29-1 and TRBJ2-5 provide the parts outside the CDR3, is SAVISQKPSRDICQRGTSLTIQCQVDSQVTMMFWYRQQPGQSLTLIATANQGSEATYESGFVIDKFPISRPNLTFSTLTVSNMSPEDSSIYLCSVAYFVGQGQETQYFGPGTRLLVL.